This T cell receptor (beta chain) was identified during a study of neoadjuvant anti-PD-1 for oral cavity cancer. Study-level information: Patients without progression received a fourth nivolumab dose around day 43, then surgical resection on days 50-56.

This clone was found a few times. Repertoires were generated with immunoSEQ multiplex PCR, while TCRdb's copy carries only in-frame clones and drops some. The sample lists about 13,000 clones, about 61% occurring once. Time point denoted: after neoadjuvant nivolumab, at surgical resection. These oral cavity squamous cell carcinomas were HPV-negative and locally advanced. This CDR3 has 17 residues. From germline, CDR1 is MNHNS and CDR2 SASEGT. V lost 4 bases and J 2 bases, leaving 19 bases between the germline ends. Sequenced material: PBMCs, taken after nivolumab (anti-PD-1) treatment. This clonotype was sampled from a person between 35 and 79 years old with oral cavity squamous cell carcinoma. This sequence joins TRBV6-1 and TRBJ2-3; D possibly matches TRBD1 or TRBD2 (5 bases each). In DNA form, the CDR3 reads TGTGCCAGCAGTGCAATCCCGGGGAACAGGCCCACAGATACGCAGTATTTT. Its protein is CASSAIPGNRPTDTQYF.